The source of this TCR beta chain is a study of metastatic and nonmetastatic thyroid tumors. Overall study: It was across blood and tumor or nodule tissue from malignant and benign thyroid patients that repertoires were compared.

For this clone: Its antigen is not known.

All patients were untreated before thyroid surgery. V shed 5 bases, J shed 8 bases, and the junction held 7 bases outside the gene matches. The germline V gene encodes CDR1 MDHEN and CDR2 SYDVKM. The CDR3 length is 13 residues. Study-wide findings and caveats: In blood and tumor, TCR beta diversity was reportedly significantly higher in malignant thyroid tumors than in benign nodules.

Authors' methods: CDR3 differences across clinicopathological groups were used to build a distant-metastasis classifier for papillary thyroid cancer. TCRdb ran MiXCR on the PCR reads. What appears here as the V and J calls and clone size reflects TCRdb's work, not the paper's. The repertoire holds 35,000 to 50,000 clones, with 9% to 13% as singletons. Sequencing was done on a sample of blood. The TCR was taken from a male donor with papillary thyroid cancer or a benign thyroid nodule (not recorded which). Some clones in this sample may be carry-over from other donors' samples. The chain couples TRBV28 to TRBJ1-2; TRBD1 aligns across 8 bases. The CDR3 DNA is TGTGCCAGCAGTCCAGGCAGGGGGCGGGGCTACACCTTC. Amino acid sequence: CASSPGRGRGYTF.